The 4 T cell receptor beta chains given below trace back to one sample, sequenced in a study of neurological immune-mediated disorders. One entry per CDR3 protein, called by TCRdb with MiXCR from the 5' RACE reads. This repertoire shows tens of thousands of distinct CDR3 sequences, about 5% found once; its top ten account for roughly 7.3%. The time point is: longitudinal time-point 2. Input material: PBMCs. These receptor sequences come from an older woman with multiple sclerosis.

This clonotype has at least ten counts. The genes are TRBV5-1 and TRBJ2-1; weak D call: TRBD1 (7 bases). The CDR3 loop spans 14 amino acids. V was pared by 7 bases and J by 7 bases, with 18 bases between. CDR1 and CDR2 (germline): SGHRS, YFSETQ. The CDR3 nucleotides are TGCGCCAGCGTCGGAGCAGGGGGAGGAAATGAGCAGTTCTTC. The encoded protein is CASVGAGGGNEQFF. The full variable domain, with the rest looked up from reference TRBV5-1 and TRBJ2-1, is KAGVTQTPRYLIKTRGQQVTLSCSPISGHRSVSWYQQTPGQGLQFLFEYFSETQRNKGNFPGRFSGRQFSNSRSEMNVSTLELGDSALYLCASVGAGGGNEQFFGPGTRLTVL.

This clonotype was recorded at least ten times. The CDR3 here is CASSPPGSRYYEQYF. In DNA, the CDR3 is TGTGCCAGCAGCCCCCCGGGCAGCAGATACTACGAGCAGTACTTC. This chain uses TRBV7-2 with TRBJ2-7; D remains ambiguous. The V gene lost 5 bases and the J gene lost 3 bases, with 17 bases spanning the gap. The germline V gene encodes CDR1 SGHTA and CDR2 FQGNSA. The CDR3 totals 15 residues.

This clonotype was observed many times. The V gene is TRBV7-8, the J gene TRBJ1-2, with D uncertain. CDR3 length equals 14 residues. The V end lost 2 bases, the J end lost 0 bases, and 7 bases lay between the germline ends. Per the germline V gene, CDR1 is SGHVS and CDR2 is FQNEAQ. In DNA, the CDR3 is TGTGCCAGCAGCTTAACAAGTCCTAACTATGGCTACACCTTC. It encodes CASSLTSPNYGYTF.

This clonotype was counted at least ten times. V usage is TRBV20-1 and J usage is TRBJ1-1, with D perhaps matching TRBD1 (5 bases). Germline V gene data show CDR1 as DFQATT and CDR2 as SNEGSKA (reference sequence). There are 15 residues in the CDR3. The V end lost 3 bases, the J end lost 3 bases, and 17 bases lay between the germline ends. CDR3 bases: TGCAGTGCTAGTGGAAGCGGGCGGGGGGACACTGAAGCTTTCTTT. This sequence encodes CSASGSGRGDTEAFF.